This T cell receptor (beta chain) emerged from a study of T cells expressing NK-cell markers. In the study overall: The study drew TCR beta repertoires from sorted CD3+CD56+NKG2C+, CD3+CD56+NKG2C- and CD3+CD56-NKG2C+ T cells.

TCRdb re-analyzed the 5' RACE reads; it lists each CDR3 protein once, without DNA. Seen in this sample are 250,000 to 300,000 distinct CDR3 sequences; the ten most common clones hold about 0.4%. This CDR3 spans 15 amino acids. Source material: blood T cells: a sorted CD56 or NKG2C T cell subset, CD4+ or CD8+ T cells, or bulk PBMC T cells (not recorded which). This receptor was identified in a man aged 18 to 30 in good health. The chain combines TRBV12-3 or TRBV12-4 with TRBJ2-1; there is no DNA to check the TCRdb D call of TRBD1. The CDR3 sequence: CASSHRDRGYNEQFF.